These 7 T cell receptor beta chains were sequenced from one sample in a study of T-cell memory formation after mild COVID-19. One entry per CDR3 protein, called by TCRdb with MiXCR from the 5' RACE reads. The sample records 550,000 to 700,000 distinct CDR3 sequences, roughly 17% being singletons. Sequencing was carried out using PBMCs or a T cell subset sorted from them (not recorded which). All receptors come from an adult woman who had mild COVID-19 (a few samples of this study predate the infection). Cell type and time point are not known.

This clonotype was picked up a small number of times. This chain uses TRBV20-1 with TRBJ2-6, with D possibly matching TRBD1 (6 bases). V was clipped by 3 bases and J by 4 bases, with 13 bases between them. There are 15 residues in the CDR3. Germline loops: CDR1 DFQATT, CDR2 SNEGSKA (reference sequence). The CDR3 region has the DNA TGCAGTGCTAGGTCAGGGGCGCCCGGGGCCAACGTCCTGACTTTC. Translating gives CSARSGAPGANVLTF.

The chain is built from TRBV5-1 and TRBJ1-1; the match to TRBD1 covers 7 bases. The V and J ends lost 4 bases and 5 bases, in that order; junction bases with no gene match: 11. The CDR3 spans 15 residues. Germline values: CDR1 SGHRS, CDR2 YFSETQ. This CDR3 is CASSTFDRERTEAFF. DNA of the CDR3: TGCGCCAGCAGCACATTTGACAGGGAGCGAACTGAAGCTTTCTTT. The entire variable domain, with the rest obtained from reference TRBV5-1 and TRBJ1-1, is as follows: KAGVTQTPRYLIKTRGQQVTLSCSPISGHRSVSWYQQTPGQGLQFLFEYFSETQRNKGNFPGRFSGRQFSNSRSEMNVSTLELGDSALYLCASSTFDRERTEAFFGQGTRLTVV.

The sample holds a few counts of this clonotype. The chain has TRBV6-5 and TRBJ2-5; D gene uncertain. V was clipped by 4 bases and J by 4 bases, with 7 bases between them. This CDR3 comprises 12 residues. The germline CDR1 and CDR2 sequences are MNHEY and SVGAGI. CDR3 protein: CASSSDGETQYF. The DNA of the CDR3 is TGTGCCAGCAGTTCTGACGGAGAGACCCAGTACTTC.

This clonotype was seen a few times. The V gene is TRBV6-6, the J gene TRBJ2-5; D remains ambiguous. CDR3 length equals 13 residues. V was shortened by 6 bases and J by 5 bases, with 13 bases between the two germline ends. Germline V gene sequence: CDR1 MNHNY, CDR2 SVGAGI (reference sequence). The CDR3 reads CASSPWVVETQYF. CDR3 in DNA: TGTGCCAGCAGCCCTTGGGTAGTGGAGACCCAGTACTTC.

This clonotype has a handful of counts. The rearrangement joins TRBV5-1 to TRBJ2-1, with 8 bases fitting TRBD1. V shed 2 bases and J 8 bases; nucleotides not matched to a gene: 9. The germline gives CDR1 SGHRS, CDR2 YFSETQ. This CDR3 contains 15 residues. The CDR3 nucleotides are TGCGCCAGCAGCTTAGGACAGGGCCCCTTCGATGAGCAGTTCTTC. This translates into CASSLGQGPFDEQFF.

This clonotype was seen repeatedly, ten times or more. In nucleotides, the CDR3 is TGTGCCAGCAGCCAACGGACAGGGAGCTCCTACGAGCAGTACTTC. Its protein product is CASSQRTGSSYEQYF. The chain links TRBV7-2 to TRBJ2-7; 8 nucleotides line up with TRBD1. The CDR3 covers 15 residues. V trimming: 5 bases; J trimming: 0 bases; junction bases outside the gene matches: 6. Germline-derived CDR1 and CDR2 are SGHTA and FQGNSA.

V usage is TRBV28 and J usage is TRBJ2-5; D is ambiguous. Trimming removed 8 bases at V and 0 bases at J, with 10 bases between. This CDR3 comprises 13 residues. The V gene's germline CDR1 is MDHEN and CDR2 SYDVKM. CDR3: CASGPPYQETQYF. CDR3 sequence (DNA): TGTGCCAGCGGACCCCCGTACCAAGAGACCCAGTACTTC.